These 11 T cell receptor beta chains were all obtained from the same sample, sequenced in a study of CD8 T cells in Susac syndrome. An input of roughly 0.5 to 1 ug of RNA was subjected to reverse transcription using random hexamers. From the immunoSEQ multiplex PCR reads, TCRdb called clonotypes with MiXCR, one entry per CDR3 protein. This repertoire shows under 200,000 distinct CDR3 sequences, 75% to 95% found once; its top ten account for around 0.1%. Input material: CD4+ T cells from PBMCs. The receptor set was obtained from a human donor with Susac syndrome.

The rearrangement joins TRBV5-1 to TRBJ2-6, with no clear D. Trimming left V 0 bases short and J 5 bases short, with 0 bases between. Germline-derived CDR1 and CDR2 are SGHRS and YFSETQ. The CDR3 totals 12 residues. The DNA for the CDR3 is TGCGCCAGCAGCTTGGGGGCCAACGTCCTGACTTTC. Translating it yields CASSLGANVLTF.

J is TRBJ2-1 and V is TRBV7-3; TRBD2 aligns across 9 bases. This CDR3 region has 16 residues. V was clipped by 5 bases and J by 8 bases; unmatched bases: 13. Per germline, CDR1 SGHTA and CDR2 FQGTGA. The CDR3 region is CASSPRSGGSVDEQFF. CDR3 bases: TGTGCCAGCAGCCCACGAAGCGGGGGGTCCGTTGATGAGCAGTTCTTC. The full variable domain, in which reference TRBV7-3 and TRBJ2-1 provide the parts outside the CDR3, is GAGVSQTPSNKVTEKGKYVELRCDPISGHTALYWYRQSLGQGPEFLIYFQGTGAADDSGLPNDRFFAVRPEGSVSTLKIQRTERGDSAVYLCASSPRSGGSVDEQFFGPGTRLTVL.

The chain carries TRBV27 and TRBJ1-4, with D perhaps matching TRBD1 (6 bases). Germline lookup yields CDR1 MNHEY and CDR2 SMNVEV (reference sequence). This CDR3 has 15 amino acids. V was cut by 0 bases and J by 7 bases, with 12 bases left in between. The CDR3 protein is CASSLSRTGIEKLFF. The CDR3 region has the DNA TGTGCCAGCAGTTTATCGAGAACAGGGATTGAAAAACTGTTTTTT.

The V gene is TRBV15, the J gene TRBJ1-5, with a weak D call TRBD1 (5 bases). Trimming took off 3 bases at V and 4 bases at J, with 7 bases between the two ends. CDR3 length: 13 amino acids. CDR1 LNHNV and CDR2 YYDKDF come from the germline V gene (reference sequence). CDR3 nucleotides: TGTGCCACCAGCAGGGGACTAAATCAGCCCCAGCATTTT. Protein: CATSRGLNQPQHF. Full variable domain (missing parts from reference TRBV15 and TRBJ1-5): DAMVIQNPRYQVTQFGKPVTLSCSQTLNHNVMYWYQQKSSQAPKLLFHYYDKDFNNEADTPDNFQSRRPNTSFCFLDIRSPGLGDTAMYLCATSRGLNQPQHFGDGTRLSIL.

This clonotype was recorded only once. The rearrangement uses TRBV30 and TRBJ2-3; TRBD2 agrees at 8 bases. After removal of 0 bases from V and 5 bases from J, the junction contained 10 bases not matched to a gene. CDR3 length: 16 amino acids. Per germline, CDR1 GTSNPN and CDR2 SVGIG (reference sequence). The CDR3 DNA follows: TGTGCCTGGAGTGTAGGGACGCGGGGGGCCAGAGATACGCAGTATTTT. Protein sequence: CAWSVGTRGARDTQYF.

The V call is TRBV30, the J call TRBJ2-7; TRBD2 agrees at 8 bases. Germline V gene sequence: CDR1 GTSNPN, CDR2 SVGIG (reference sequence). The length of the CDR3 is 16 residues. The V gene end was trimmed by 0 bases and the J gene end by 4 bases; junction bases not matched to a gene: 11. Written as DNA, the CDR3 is TGTGCCTGGAGTGTAACCAGCGGGGGCACCCTTTACGAGCAGTACTTC. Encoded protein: CAWSVTSGGTLYEQYF.

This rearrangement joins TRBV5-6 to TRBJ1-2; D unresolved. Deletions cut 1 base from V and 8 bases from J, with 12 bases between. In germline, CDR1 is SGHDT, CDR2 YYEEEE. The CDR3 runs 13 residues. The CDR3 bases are TGTGCCAGCAGCTTGACGGCCATACTGGGCTACACCTTC. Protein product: CASSLTAILGYTF.

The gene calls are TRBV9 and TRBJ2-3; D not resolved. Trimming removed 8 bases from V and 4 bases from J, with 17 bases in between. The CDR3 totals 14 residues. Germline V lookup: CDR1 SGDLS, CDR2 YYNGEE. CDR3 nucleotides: TGTGCCAGTTCTCGACCAGCTGCCGCAGATACGCAGTATTTT. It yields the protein CASSRPAAADTQYF.

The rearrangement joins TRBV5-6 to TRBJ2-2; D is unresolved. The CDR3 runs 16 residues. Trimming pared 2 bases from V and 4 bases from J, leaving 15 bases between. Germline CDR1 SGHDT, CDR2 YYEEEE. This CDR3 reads CASSFFDKLVTGELFF. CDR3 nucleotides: TGTGCCAGCAGCTTCTTTGACAAATTGGTCACCGGGGAGCTGTTTTTT.

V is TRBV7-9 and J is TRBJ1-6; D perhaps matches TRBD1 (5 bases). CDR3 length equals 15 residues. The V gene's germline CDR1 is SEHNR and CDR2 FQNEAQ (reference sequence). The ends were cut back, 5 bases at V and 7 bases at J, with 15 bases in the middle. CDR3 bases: TGTGCCAGCAGCCCGGACCCGGGGCCCAATTCACCCCTCCACTTT. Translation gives CASSPDPGPNSPLHF.

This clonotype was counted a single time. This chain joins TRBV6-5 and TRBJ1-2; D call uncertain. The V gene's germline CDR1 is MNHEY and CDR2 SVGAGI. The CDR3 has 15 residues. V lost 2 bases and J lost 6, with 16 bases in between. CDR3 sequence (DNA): TGTGCCAGCAGTTACAGAGGTACCCCCGGGGATGGCTACACCTTC. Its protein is CASSYRGTPGDGYTF.